A single sample gave rise to the 27 T cell receptor beta chains below, sequenced in a study of T-cell memory formation after mild COVID-19. A single record per CDR3 protein comes from TCRdb applying MiXCR to the 5' RACE reads. The sample yields 500,000 to 600,000 distinct CDR3 sequences, 15% to 20% seen once. Sequenced: PBMCs or a T cell subset sorted from them (not recorded which). The receptor source for this set is an adult woman who had mild COVID-19 (a few samples of this study predate the infection). Cell type and time point are not known.

This clonotype was observed a few times. The chain joins TRBV11-2 to TRBJ2-3; 8 bases fit TRBD2. The CDR3 extends over 16 amino acids. The V gene's germline CDR1 is SGHAT and CDR2 FQNNGV. The V and J ends lost 4 bases and 0 bases, in that order; junction bases with no gene match: 6. CDR3 DNA: TGTGCCAGCAGCTCGATAGCGGGGACTAGCACAGATACGCAGTATTTT. It codes for CASSSIAGTSTDTQYF.

The chain couples TRBV5-1 to TRBJ2-7; D remains ambiguous. Per the germline V gene, CDR1 is SGHRS and CDR2 is YFSETQ. The germline V and J ends were trimmed by 5 bases and 6 bases, with 18 bases remaining between them. The CDR3 is made up of 14 amino acids. The CDR3 region has the DNA TGCGCCAGCAGACCCCACTCAGGATGGCGCGAGCAGTACTTC. Encoded protein: CASRPHSGWREQYF. The variable domain in full, with the rest retrieved from reference TRBV5-1 and TRBJ2-7, is KAGVTQTPRYLIKTRGQQVTLSCSPISGHRSVSWYQQTPGQGLQFLFEYFSETQRNKGNFPGRFSGRQFSNSRSEMNVSTLELGDSALYLCASRPHSGWREQYFGPGTRLTVT.

The chain has TRBV18 and TRBJ1-5; no reliable D call. The CDR3 is made up of 13 amino acids. The V and J ends lost 2 bases and 3 bases respectively, with 5 bases between them. Germline loops: CDR1 KGHSH, CDR2 LQKENI. The CDR3 reads CASSPGVNQPQHF. The CDR3 DNA reads TGTGCCAGCTCACCAGGGGTCAATCAGCCCCAGCATTTT.

This chain joins TRBV7-2 and TRBJ2-1; TRBD2 matches at 7 bases. The CDR3 extends over 17 amino acids. The V gene's germline CDR1 is SGHTA and CDR2 FQGNSA. J lost 8 bases, V lost 1 base, and 14 bases had no gene match. DNA of the CDR3: TGTGCCAGCAGCTTAGTGCAGGGTCCGGAGGCGGGGGATGAGCAGTTCTTC. This translates into CASSLVQGPEAGDEQFF.

The chain links TRBV6-1 to TRBJ2-1; possible D gene TRBD1, 6 bases. Trimming pared 6 bases from V and 1 base from J, leaving 16 bases between. Per germline, CDR1 MNHNS and CDR2 SASEGT. The CDR3 spans 16 residues. In nucleotides, the CDR3 is TGTGCCAGCAGAACGCCGAGAGGGGGTTCCTACAATGAGCAGTTCTTC. It codes for CASRTPRGGSYNEQFF.

This chain links TRBV5-1 with TRBJ2-5; TRBD2 agrees at 7 bases. V was pared by 4 bases and J by 2 bases, with 14 bases of the junction left unmatched. The CDR3 extends over 17 amino acids. The germline V gene has CDR1 SGHRS and CDR2 YFSETQ. CDR3 residues: CASSGRLAEGRQETQYF. DNA of the CDR3: TGCGCCAGCAGCGGCAGGCTAGCGGAGGGCCGTCAAGAGACCCAGTACTTC.

This clonotype was picked up a small number of times. The rearrangement links TRBV7-2 to TRBJ2-1, with a weak D call TRBD2 (5 bases). Looked up from germline, CDR1 is SGHTA and CDR2 is FQGNSA. V was pared by 1 base and J by 6 bases, with 10 bases between. The CDR3 is made up of 14 amino acids. The CDR3 region is CASSLDGSLNEQFF. CDR3 sequence (DNA): TGTGCCAGCAGCTTAGATGGGAGCCTCAATGAGCAGTTCTTC. Looking up the rest from reference TRBV7-2 and TRBJ2-1 gives the full variable domain: GAGVSQSPSNKVTEKGKDVELRCDPISGHTALYWYRQSLGQGLEFLIYFQGNSAPDKSGLPSDRFSAERTGGSVSTLTIQRTQQEDSAVYLCASSLDGSLNEQFFGPGTRLTVL.

This clonotype was recorded at least ten times. The V call is TRBV7-2, the J call TRBJ2-4; D assignment may be TRBD1 or TRBD2 (5 bases each). This CDR3 is built from 14 residues. Trimming pared 5 bases from V and 11 bases from J, leaving 19 bases between. Looked up from germline, CDR1 is SGHTA and CDR2 is FQGNSA. CDR3 region: CASSGGSGGTVQYF. CDR3 DNA sequence: TGTGCCAGCAGCGGGGGATCAGGTGGGACCGTTCAGTACTTC.

Only a few counts were recorded for this clonotype. The CDR3 nucleotides are TGTGCCACCAGTGATTTTGTGGTCAGCGGGGAGCTGTTTTTT. Translated: CATSDFVVSGELFF. V is TRBV24-1 and J is TRBJ2-2; D gene unclear. The germline gives CDR1 KGHDR, CDR2 SFDVKD. Trimming left V 1 base short and J 7 bases short, with 9 bases between. There are 14 residues in the CDR3.

The rearrangement links TRBV6-5 to TRBJ1-4; maybe TRBD1 (6 bases). V dropped 0 bases and J dropped 8 bases, with 13 bases sitting between them. Germline loops: CDR1 MNHEY, CDR2 SVGAGI. This CDR3 has 15 amino acids. The CDR3 sequence: CASSYSPRGREKLFF. CDR3 nucleotide sequence: TGTGCCAGCAGTTACTCGCCGCGGGGGCGAGAAAAACTGTTTTTT.

This clonotype was counted between two and nine times. J is TRBJ2-5 and V is TRBV7-9; D uncertain. V was clipped by 1 base and J by 2 bases, with 14 bases between them. CDR1 and CDR2 from the germline V gene are SEHNR and FQNEAQ (reference sequence). The CDR3 consists of 16 residues. The CDR3 loop reads CASSLDVLSPQETQYF. The DNA for the CDR3 is TGTGCCAGCAGCTTAGACGTTCTATCCCCGCAAGAGACCCAGTACTTC.

This clonotype was counted between two and nine times. The V call is TRBV7-2, the J call TRBJ2-1; D not certain. Germline-derived CDR1 and CDR2 are SGHTA and FQGNSA. The CDR3 is made up of 15 amino acids. V lost 5 bases to trimming and J lost 0 bases, with 11 bases between them. The CDR3 coding sequence is TGTGCCAGCAGCCCCTCTCAGAGCTCCTACAATGAGCAGTTCTTC. As protein: CASSPSQSSYNEQFF. The whole variable domain, filled in from reference TRBV7-2 and TRBJ2-1, reads GAGVSQSPSNKVTEKGKDVELRCDPISGHTALYWYRQSLGQGLEFLIYFQGNSAPDKSGLPSDRFSAERTGGSVSTLTIQRTQQEDSAVYLCASSPSQSSYNEQFFGPGTRLTVL.

This clonotype was detected only once. The J gene is TRBJ1-2, the V gene TRBV7-9; 9 bases are a match to TRBD1. Germline V gene sequence: CDR1 SEHNR, CDR2 FQNEAQ (reference sequence). After removal of 3 bases from V and 4 bases from J, the junction contained 12 bases not matched to a gene. The CDR3 is 17 amino acids. The CDR3 region is CASSFVQGAFIAYGYTF. The DNA of the CDR3 is TGTGCCAGCAGCTTTGTACAGGGGGCGTTTATCGCCTATGGCTACACCTTC.

Ten or more counts support this clonotype. This sequence joins TRBV7-2 and TRBJ2-3; TRBD2 matches 7 bases. Germline V gene lookup returns CDR1 SGHTA and CDR2 FQGNSA. V shed 3 bases, J shed 6 bases, and the junction held 12 bases outside the gene matches. CDR3 length: 16 residues. The CDR3 nucleotides are TGTGCCAGCAGCTTGACACTCAGCGGGGCCCGGGATACGCAGTATTTT. It specifies CASSLTLSGARDTQYF.

This clonotype was picked up a small number of times. V and J are TRBV11-2 and TRBJ1-2; 12 bases align to TRBD1. The V gene end was trimmed by 4 bases and the J gene end by 6 bases; junction bases not matched to a gene: 6. The CDR3 loop spans 15 amino acids. Germline lookup yields CDR1 SGHAT and CDR2 FQNNGV. CDR3 in DNA: TGTGCCAGCAGCTGGGACAGGGGGCGCCCGGATGGCTACACCTTC. It encodes CASSWDRGRPDGYTF.

In its sample, this clonotype was seen many times. The V and J genes are TRBV19 and TRBJ1-5, with 9 bases identical to TRBD1. Germline assignment: CDR1 LNHDA and CDR2 SQIVND (reference sequence). The J segment lost 6 bases and the V segment lost 4 bases, leaving 7 bases of the junction unmatched. This CDR3 contains 15 residues. Here the CDR3 DNA reads TGTGCCAGTAGTACGGACAGGGGAAGTACTCAGCCCCAGCATTTT. It is translated as CASSTDRGSTQPQHF.

J is TRBJ1-1 and V is TRBV30; no firm D call. Per germline, CDR1 GTSNPN and CDR2 SVGIG (reference sequence). Trimming left V 2 bases short and J 5 bases short, with 15 bases between. This CDR3 region has 14 residues. The CDR3, as DNA: TGTGCCTGGAGTATCGGGCAGCGTAGGACTGAAGCTTTCTTT. Its protein is CAWSIGQRRTEAFF.

In its sample, this clonotype was seen a few times. The gene calls are TRBV20-1 and TRBJ1-1; possibly TRBD1 for D (5 bases). The CDR3 length is 14 residues. The V and J ends lost 0 bases and 3 bases respectively, with 11 bases between them. Germline CDR1 DFQATT, CDR2 SNEGSKA (reference sequence). Written as DNA, the CDR3 is TGCAGTGCTAGAGATCCGGGCAGGGACACTGAAGCTTTCTTT. Amino acid sequence: CSARDPGRDTEAFF.

The table lists this clonotype with a few counts. The chain uses TRBV25-1 and TRBJ2-7; 10 positions agree with TRBD2. CDR3 length equals 15 residues. V lost 3 bases, J lost 4 bases, and 6 bases stayed unmatched. The germline V gene has CDR1 MGHDK and CDR2 SYGVNS. The CDR3 DNA reads as TGTGCCAGCAGTGATCTAGCGGGAGAGAGATACGAGCAGTACTTC. Residues: CASSDLAGERYEQYF.

This clonotype turned up a few times. Its ends do not fully match the called genes, so a read error is possible. The chain is built from TRBV7-8 and TRBJ2-1; D is unclear. CDR3 length: 9 amino acids. The germline V gene encodes CDR1 SGHVS and CDR2 FQNEAQ. CDR3 coding DNA: TGTGCCAGCAGCCACACGAGGCTCTTC. This gives the protein CASSHTRLF.

This clonotype was observed once. The J gene is TRBJ2-7, the V gene TRBV6-5; a possible D gene is TRBD1 (6 bases). Between the trimmed V and J ends, which lost 6 bases and 0 bases, there was a span of 15 bases. The germline CDR1 and CDR2 sequences are MNHEY and SVGAGI. The CDR3 length is 15 residues. The DNA for the CDR3 is TGTGCCAGCAGGACGAACAGGGATAGCTCCTACGAGCAGTACTTC. Amino acid sequence: CASRTNRDSSYEQYF.

This clonotype occurred a few times. The J gene is TRBJ2-5, the V gene TRBV6-6; D remains ambiguous. CDR1 and CDR2 (germline): MNHNY, SVGAGI (reference sequence). The CDR3 loop spans 14 amino acids. The germline V and J ends were trimmed by 2 bases and 5 bases, with 12 bases remaining between them. The CDR3 bases are TGTGCCAGCAGTTACGTCCGGGTAGGGGAGACCCAGTACTTC. Its translation: CASSYVRVGETQYF.

The chain has TRBV2 and TRBJ2-1; 13 nucleotides align to TRBD2. This CDR3 is built from 17 residues. J was trimmed by 7 bases and V by 5 bases; bases with no gene match: 11. Germline V gives CDR1 SNHLY, CDR2 FYNNEI. CDR3 protein: CASSSPRTSGSWNEQFF. DNA for the CDR3: TGTGCCAGCAGTTCGCCTCGGACTAGCGGGAGTTGGAATGAGCAGTTCTTC.

The chain uses TRBV25-1 and TRBJ1-1; D is uncertain. The V and J ends lost 5 bases and 2 bases respectively, with 9 bases between them. The CDR3 spans 13 residues. CDR1 MGHDK and CDR2 SYGVNS come from the germline V gene. CDR3: CASSHSFNTEAFF. DNA of the CDR3: TGTGCCAGCAGTCACTCATTCAACACTGAAGCTTTCTTT.

The chain couples TRBV30 to TRBJ2-7; a weak D match, TRBD1 (5 bases). The germline CDR1 and CDR2 sequences are GTSNPN and SVGIG (reference sequence). Trimming cost V 3 bases and J 0 bases, with 6 bases left between them. There are 12 residues in the CDR3. CDR3 protein: CAWRDTSYEQYF. Written as DNA, the CDR3 is TGTGCCTGGAGGGACACCTCCTACGAGCAGTACTTC.

This clonotype was detected a few times. This chain joins TRBV6-2 or TRBV6-3 and TRBJ2-3, with D tentatively TRBD1 (8 bases). V was cut by 6 bases and J by 3 bases, with 25 bases left in between. CDR3 length: 18 residues. Germline loops: CDR1 MNHEY, CDR2 SVGEGT. DNA of the CDR3: TGTGCCAGCAGCCAGGGGGCGGGAGCCCCAGGAAGGACAGATACGCAGTATTTT. It encodes CASSQGAGAPGRTDTQYF.

This clonotype was observed many times. V usage is TRBV5-1 and J usage is TRBJ1-2; 9 nucleotides match TRBD1. Germline V gives CDR1 SGHRS, CDR2 YFSETQ. CDR3 length equals 14 residues. The V gene end was trimmed by 3 bases and the J gene end by 5 bases; junction bases not matched to a gene: 5. CDR3 bases: TGCGCCAGCAGCTCGGAGGGGACAGGGTATGGCTACACCTTC. Translated: CASSSEGTGYGYTF.